This is a list of T cell receptor beta chains from one sample in a study of blood T cell repertoires in COVID-19. TCRdb's copy holds only in-frame clones and misses some; the assay was immunoSEQ multiplex PCR. Among about 250,000 clones listed, 75% to 95% were seen once. The sequencing input was PBMCs or T cells enriched from blood (not recorded which). The receptors originated from a woman aged 18-29 years who had recovered from COVID-19. Both conserved end residues are part of each CDR3. Fields, in order: J gene, clone size, D gene, V gene, CDR3 protein, CDR3 DNA. The D gene is left open where the match is weak. Not all rows give a size; the values are once, few, many and, for expanded clones, a class.

J: TRBJ2-1
size: -
D: TRBD2
V: TRBV10-2
CDR3: CAISGTSGRGSYNEQFF
DNA: TGCGCCATTTCCGGGACTAGCGGGAGGGGGTCCTACAATGAGCAGTTCTTC

J: TRBJ1-1
size: -
D: -
V: TRBV28
CDR3: CASSLVGGGNTEAFF
DNA: TGTGCCAGCAGTTTGGTAGGCGGTGGGAACACTGAAGCTTTCTTT

J: TRBJ1-2
size: -
D: -
V: TRBV19
CDR3: CASSIRKNPRDSGYTF
DNA: TGTGCCAGTAGTATCCGAAAAAATCCCCGGGATTCGGGCTACACCTTC

J: TRBJ1-2
size: -
D: TRBD1
V: TRBV28
CDR3: CASSVTGGGGYTF
DNA: TGTGCCAGCAGCGTTACAGGGGGCGGTGGCTACACCTTC

J: TRBJ2-1
size: -
D: TRBD1
V: TRBV7-3
CDR3: CASSQGETRYNEQFF
DNA: TGTGCCAGCAGCCAGGGGGAAACCCGCTACAATGAGCAGTTCTTC

J: TRBJ2-1
size: -
D: TRBD2
V: TRBV3-1/TRBV3-2
CDR3: CASSQSRETSGRYEQFF
DNA: TGTGCCAGCAGCCAATCACGGGAGACTAGCGGGAGATATGAGCAGTTCTTC

J: TRBJ1-1
size: -
D: TRBD1
V: TRBV18
CDR3: CASSTQGAGTEAFF
DNA: TGTGCCAGCTCAACACAGGGGGCCGGAACTGAAGCTTTCTTT

J: TRBJ1-2
size: -
D: -
V: TRBV4-1
CDR3: CASSQADISGYTF
DNA: TGCGCCAGCAGCCAAGCAGACATTAGTGGCTACACCTTC

J: TRBJ1-4
size: -
D: -
V: TRBV15
CDR3: CATSRVGQNEKLFF
DNA: TGTGCCACCAGCAGAGTGGGACAAAATGAAAAACTGTTTTTT

J: TRBJ2-1
size: -
D: TRBD2
V: TRBV7-9
CDR3: CASSSQRGGHREQFF
DNA: TGTGCCAGCAGCTCCCAGCGGGGGGGCCATCGTGAGCAGTTCTTC

J: TRBJ1-1
size: -
D: -
V: TRBV11-1
CDR3: CASSLGGQTLNTEAFF
DNA: TGTGCCAGCAGCCTAGGAGGGCAGACTTTGAACACTGAAGCTTTCTTT

J: TRBJ2-7
size: -
D: TRBD1
V: TRBV29-1
CDR3: CSVASQGYYEQYF
DNA: TGCAGCGTCGCGTCACAGGGGTACTACGAGCAGTACTTC

J: TRBJ2-3
size: -
D: TRBD1
V: TRBV2
CDR3: CASSEAKRDRLNTDTQYF
DNA: TGTGCCAGCAGTGAAGCCAAGAGGGACAGGCTTAACACAGATACGCAGTATTTT

J: TRBJ1-3
size: -
D: -
V: TRBV9
CDR3: CASSVFRGSGNTIYF
DNA: TGTGCCAGCAGCGTATTCCGGGGCTCTGGAAACACCATATATTTT

J: TRBJ1-2
size: -
D: TRBD1
V: TRBV15
CDR3: CATSRDRQGAYYGYTF
DNA: TGTGCCACCAGCAGAGATAGGCAGGGGGCCTACTATGGCTACACCTTC

J: TRBJ2-3
size: once
D: TRBD2
V: TRBV7-9
CDR3: CASSKTSGVSDTQYF
DNA: TGTGCCAGCAGTAAGACTAGCGGGGTTTCAGATACGCAGTATTTT

J: TRBJ2-7
size: -
D: TRBD2
V: TRBV19
CDR3: CASSETSGGPYEQYF
DNA: TGTGCCAGTAGTGAAACTAGCGGGGGACCCTACGAGCAGTACTTC

J: TRBJ1-1
size: -
D: -
V: TRBV5-4
CDR3: CASSHGGRRVNTEAFF
DNA: TGTGCCAGCAGCCACGGGGGGCGCCGAGTGAACACTGAAGCTTTCTTT

J: TRBJ1-1
size: -
D: -
V: TRBV2
CDR3: CASIAEEGRNTEAFF
DNA: TGTGCCAGCATCGCGGAGGAGGGGCGAAACACTGAAGCTTTCTTT

J: TRBJ2-7
size: -
D: -
V: TRBV12-3/TRBV12-4
CDR3: CASRGYSGEQYF
DNA: TGTGCCAGCAGGGGGTACTCGGGGGAGCAGTACTTC

J: TRBJ1-2
size: -
D: -
V: TRBV9
CDR3: CASSVGAGAEGYTF
DNA: TGTGCCAGCAGCGTAGGGGCGGGGGCGGAAGGCTACACCTTC

J: TRBJ1-1
size: -
D: -
V: TRBV4-2
CDR3: CASANRGENTEAFF
DNA: TGTGCCAGCGCCAATAGGGGCGAGAACACTGAAGCTTTCTTT

J: TRBJ2-7
size: -
D: -
V: TRBV29-1
CDR3: CSVEASTGTHAYEQYF
DNA: TGCAGCGTTGAAGCCTCAACCGGGACTCACGCCTACGAGCAGTACTTC

J: TRBJ2-7
size: -
D: TRBD2
V: TRBV10-1
CDR3: CASSESGLAGSYEQYF
DNA: TGCGCCAGCAGTGAGTCAGGACTAGCGGGTTCCTACGAGCAGTACTTC

J: TRBJ2-3
size: -
D: TRBD1
V: TRBV6-5
CDR3: CASSRTGGPDTQYF
DNA: TGTGCCAGCAGTAGAACAGGGGGCCCAGATACGCAGTATTTT

J: TRBJ2-7
size: medium-sized
D: TRBD2
V: TRBV6-5
CDR3: CASSYTSGSSYEQYF
DNA: TGTGCCAGCAGTTATACTAGCGGGAGCTCCTACGAGCAGTACTTC

J: TRBJ2-3
size: -
D: TRBD2
V: TRBV15
CDR3: CATSRVLGGGLAGQTPPYTQYF
DNA: TGTGCCACCAGCAGAGTTCTGGGGGGCGGATTAGCGGGACAAACCCCTCCTTATACGCAGTATTTT

J: TRBJ1-5
size: -
D: -
V: TRBV12-3/TRBV12-4
CDR3: CASSPTGYQPQHF
DNA: TGTGCCAGCAGCCCAACCGGGTATCAGCCCCAGCATTTT

J: TRBJ2-7
size: -
D: -
V: TRBV1
CDR3: CTSSQDTSGATYEQYF
DNA: TGCACCAGCAGCCAAGATACTAGCGGGGCCACCTACGAGCAGTACTTC

J: TRBJ2-3
size: -
D: -
V: TRBV7-2
CDR3: CASSLGVSGTDTQYF
DNA: TGTGCCAGCAGCTTGGGCGTATCTGGCACAGATACGCAGTATTTT

J: TRBJ1-1
size: few
D: TRBD1
V: TRBV5-4
CDR3: CASSPGTGNTEAFF
DNA: TGTGCCAGCAGCCCCGGGACAGGGAACACTGAAGCTTTCTTT

J: TRBJ1-4
size: -
D: -
V: TRBV7-9
CDR3: CASSSSEKLFF
DNA: TGTGCCAGCAGCTCCTCCGAAAAACTGTTTTTT

J: TRBJ1-1
size: -
D: -
V: TRBV7-9
CDR3: CASSFKGVGTAEAFF
DNA: TGTGCCAGCAGCTTTAAGGGGGTAGGTACGGCTGAAGCTTTCTTT

J: TRBJ1-1
size: -
D: TRBD1
V: TRBV10-1
CDR3: CASSAGTGENTEAFF
DNA: TGCGCCAGCAGTGCCGGGACAGGAGAGAACACTGAAGCTTTCTTT

J: TRBJ1-3
size: once
D: -
V: TRBV5-6
CDR3: CASSLAVSSGNTIYF
DNA: TGTGCCAGCAGCTTGGCAGTCTCCTCTGGAAACACCATATATTTT

J: TRBJ2-7
size: -
D: -
V: TRBV18
CDR3: CASSPTDREEQYF
DNA: TGTGCCAGCTCACCAACCGACAGAGAAGAGCAGTACTTC

J: TRBJ1-4
size: -
D: TRBD1
V: TRBV15
CDR3: CATSPEGRGREKLFF
DNA: TGTGCCACCAGCCCCGAGGGCAGGGGGAGGGAAAAACTGTTTTTT

J: TRBJ1-4
size: -
D: -
V: TRBV21-1
CDR3: CASSKTGGTNEKLFF
DNA: TGTGCCAGCAGCAAAACGGGGGGAACTAATGAAAAACTGTTTTTT

J: TRBJ1-2
size: few
D: -
V: TRBV3-1/TRBV3-2
CDR3: CASSLLSYGYTF
DNA: TGTGCCAGCAGCCTTCTTTCCTATGGCTACACCTTC

J: TRBJ1-5
size: once
D: -
V: TRBV5-1
CDR3: CASSWGENQPQHF
DNA: TGCGCCAGCAGCTGGGGGGAAAATCAGCCCCAGCATTTT

J: TRBJ1-5
size: -
D: -
V: TRBV21-1
CDR3: CASSKDFDRHNQPQHF
DNA: TGTGCCAGCAGCAAAGATTTTGACAGACACAATCAGCCCCAGCATTTT